A single sample is the source of the 6 T cell receptor beta chains below, sequenced in a study of T-cell memory formation after mild COVID-19. TCRdb redid the calling of the 5' RACE reads with MiXCR, one entry per CDR3 protein. The sample yields a few hundred thousand distinct CDR3 sequences, around 10% seen once. What was sequenced was PBMCs or a T cell subset sorted from them (not recorded which). Receptors were obtained from a man between 18 and 35 years old who had mild COVID-19 (a few samples of this study predate the infection). Cell type and time point are not known.

The rearrangement joins TRBV9 to TRBJ2-3; D call uncertain. There are 14 residues in the CDR3. Germline values: CDR1 SGDLS, CDR2 YYNGEE. V lost 0 bases and J 6 bases, leaving 11 bases between the germline ends. CDR3 protein: CASSVAPYPDTQYF. The DNA for the CDR3 is TGTGCCAGCAGCGTAGCCCCTTATCCGGATACGCAGTATTTT.

The chain recombines TRBV4-1 with TRBJ1-4; 8 positions agree with TRBD1. J lost 7 bases, V lost 2 bases, and 9 bases had no gene match. The germline gives CDR1 MGHRA, CDR2 YSYEKL. The CDR3 consists of 16 residues. CDR3 sequence reads: CASSQPTTGAPEKLFF. The DNA of the CDR3 is TGCGCCAGCAGCCAACCTACGACAGGGGCGCCTGAAAAACTGTTTTTT.

This clonotype was seen a few times. The chain combines TRBV4-2 with TRBJ1-6; D is unclear. V was pared by 4 bases and J by 5 bases, with 12 bases between. This CDR3 is 15 amino acids long. Germline assignment: CDR1 LGHNA and CDR2 YNFKEQ. The CDR3 loop is CASSRGRADNSPLHF. The CDR3 DNA follows: TGTGCCAGCAGCCGTGGACGGGCAGATAATTCACCCCTCCACTTT.

The chain carries TRBV6-2 or TRBV6-3 and TRBJ1-1, with D possibly being TRBD1 (5 bases). Trimming pared 2 bases from V and 0 bases from J, leaving 16 bases between. Germline V gives CDR1 MNHEY, CDR2 SVGEGT. This CDR3 comprises 17 residues. CDR3 sequence: CASSYRGGRRLNTEAFF. As DNA, the CDR3 is TGTGCCAGCAGTTACAGGGGAGGTCGGAGGCTGAACACTGAAGCTTTCTTT.

This clonotype has only a few counts. The genes are TRBV6-5 and TRBJ1-1; D is possibly TRBD1 (5 bases). Per the germline V gene, CDR1 is MNHEY and CDR2 is SVGAGI. Trimming cost V 5 bases and J 1 base, with 11 bases left between them. The CDR3 covers 14 residues. This chain's CDR3 is CASSPLTGNTEAFF. CDR3 in DNA: TGTGCCAGCAGTCCCTTAACAGGGAACACTGAAGCTTTCTTT.

This clonotype was seen ten or more times. The chain recombines TRBV2 with TRBJ2-6; D not certain. This CDR3 is 15 amino acids long. V lost 7 bases, J lost 1 base, and 11 bases lay in between. Germline V gene data show CDR1 as SNHLY and CDR2 as FYNNEI. The CDR3 DNA reads as TGTGCCAGCAACTCGGGTTGGTCTGGGGCCAACGTCCTGACTTTC. Translated: CASNSGWSGANVLTF.